Below, 12 T cell receptor beta chains from the same sample are listed, as sequenced in a study of cytomegalovirus exposure and HLA in healthy donors. With 60 Vbeta and 13 Jbeta primers, the PCR was carried out. Repertoires were generated with immunoSEQ multiplex PCR, while TCRdb's copy carries only in-frame clones and drops some. The repertoire holds approximately 290,000 clones, with about 80% as singletons. Sequenced material: PBMCs. All receptors derive from a girl aged 2 to 9 in good health and CMV-seronegative.

This clone was found a few times. This chain joins TRBV28 and TRBJ2-4; 9 nucleotides align to TRBD1. CDR1 and CDR2 (germline): MDHEN, SYDVKM. V was clipped by 10 bases and J by 5 bases; unmatched bases: 6. The CDR3 loop spans 13 amino acids. CDR3 nucleotide sequence: TGTGCCATAAAACAGGGGGCCGAAAACATTCAGTACTTC. Translation: CAIKQGAENIQYF. Filled out from reference TRBV28 and TRBJ2-4, the complete variable domain reads DVKVTQSSRYLVKRTGEKVFLECVQDMDHENMFWYRQDPGLGLRLIYFSYDVKMKEKGDIPEGYSVSREKKERFSLILESASTNQTSMYLCAIKQGAENIQYFGAGTRLSVL.

This chain joins TRBV11-2 and TRBJ2-3; 10 bases are a match to TRBD2. The CDR3 sequence is 14 residues long. Germline V gene lookup returns CDR1 SGHAT and CDR2 FQNNGV. After removal of 3 bases from V and 11 bases from J, the junction contained 8 bases not matched to a gene. This CDR3 is CASSFPAGGPVQYF. The DNA for the CDR3 is TGTGCCAGCAGCTTCCCAGCGGGGGGGCCGGTGCAGTATTTT.

This chain uses TRBV5-5 with TRBJ2-5, with 9 bases fitting TRBD1. The CDR3 runs 16 residues. Trimming cost V 4 bases and J 5 bases; bases outside gene matches: 12. Germline V gene data show CDR1 as SGHKS and CDR2 as YYEKEE (reference sequence). DNA for the CDR3: TGTGCCAGCAGCCTGTCCCCGGGACAGGGACGGGAGACCCAGTACTTC. This codes for CASSLSPGQGRETQYF.

The chain joins TRBV27 to TRBJ2-3; no firm D call. CDR1 is MNHEY, CDR2 SMNVEV, per germline (reference sequence). CDR3 length equals 16 residues. Trimming cost V 4 bases and J 0 bases, with 14 bases left between them. CDR3 sequence reads: CASSSLDRVSTDTQYF. The CDR3 coding sequence is TGTGCCAGCAGTTCCCTCGATCGGGTTAGCACAGATACGCAGTATTTT.

This clone was detected only a few times. The V and J genes are TRBV2 and TRBJ1-1; 7 bases line up with TRBD1. The CDR3 totals 14 residues. V was clipped by 9 bases and J by 0 bases; unmatched bases: 7. CDR1 SNHLY and CDR2 FYNNEI come from the germline V gene. CDR3 amino acids: CARGTVGMNTEAFF. The CDR3 nucleotides are TGTGCCAGGGGGACAGTGGGAATGAACACTGAAGCTTTCTTT.

The chain joins TRBV20-1 to TRBJ1-1, with D possibly being TRBD1 (6 bases). The CDR3 totals 11 residues. The ends were cut back, 6 bases at V and 6 bases at J, with 11 bases in the middle. Looked up from germline, CDR1 is DFQATT and CDR2 is SNEGSKA (reference sequence). The CDR3 DNA follows: TGCAGTGCCACGGACAGACCTGAAGCTTTCTTT. Translation gives CSATDRPEAFF.

This rearrangement joins TRBV6-1 to TRBJ1-5; 9 nucleotides align to TRBD1. Trimming removed 4 bases from V and 2 bases from J; junction bases left unmatched: 15. Germline V lookup: CDR1 MNHNS, CDR2 SASEGT. The CDR3 has 19 amino acids. The CDR3 DNA follows: TGTGCCAGCAGTGTCCACCCAGACCGGGACAGGGTTCGCAATCAGCCCCAGCATTTT. It specifies CASSVHPDRDRVRNQPQHF.

The chain recombines TRBV5-5 with TRBJ2-1; 12 nucleotides line up with TRBD1. CDR3 length: 16 residues. V dropped 4 bases and J dropped 6; count of bases not matched to a gene: 8. Germline CDR1 reads SGHKS; CDR2 reads YYEKEE (reference sequence). The CDR3 DNA reads TGTGCCAGCAGCAGTATGGGACAGGGGGCGGTCAATGAGCAGTTCTTC. It is translated as CASSSMGQGAVNEQFF.

The rearrangement uses TRBV28 and TRBJ2-1, with a possible D match to TRBD2 (5 bases). The CDR3 covers 14 residues. The V gene lost 10 bases and the J gene lost 7 bases, with 20 bases spanning the gap. CDR1 and CDR2 from the germline V gene are MDHEN and SYDVKM. The CDR3 nucleotides read TGTGCCACTGAACTGGACTCTACACTAAATGAGCAGTTCTTC. This sequence encodes CATELDSTLNEQFF.

The chain recombines TRBV4-1 with TRBJ2-1, with D uncertain. Per germline, CDR1 MGHRA and CDR2 YSYEKL. The CDR3 has 13 amino acids. V shed 4 bases and J shed 5 bases, with 9 bases lying between them. The CDR3 bases are TGCGCCAGCAGCCGAGTGATAAACAATGAGCAGTTCTTC. Amino acids: CASSRVINNEQFF.

The rearrangement joins TRBV5-1 to TRBJ2-7; 8 bases fit TRBD2. The CDR3 has 18 amino acids. CDR1 and CDR2 (germline): SGHRS, YFSETQ. With 2 bases clipped from V and 0 bases from J, the junction kept 13 bases outside the gene matches. The CDR3 sequence: CASSFLAGITSISYEQYF. As DNA, the CDR3 is TGCGCCAGCAGCTTCCTAGCGGGTATAACCTCAATCTCCTACGAGCAGTACTTC.

This clone was seen only a few times. The rearrangement uses TRBV28 and TRBJ2-1; 9 nucleotides agree with TRBD2. CDR1 and CDR2 (germline): MDHEN, SYDVKM. The CDR3 has 15 amino acids. Here the CDR3 reads CAAGGGGASNNEQFF. In DNA form, the CDR3 reads TGTGCAGCGGGGGGCGGGGGGGCCTCTAACAATGAGCAGTTCTTC.